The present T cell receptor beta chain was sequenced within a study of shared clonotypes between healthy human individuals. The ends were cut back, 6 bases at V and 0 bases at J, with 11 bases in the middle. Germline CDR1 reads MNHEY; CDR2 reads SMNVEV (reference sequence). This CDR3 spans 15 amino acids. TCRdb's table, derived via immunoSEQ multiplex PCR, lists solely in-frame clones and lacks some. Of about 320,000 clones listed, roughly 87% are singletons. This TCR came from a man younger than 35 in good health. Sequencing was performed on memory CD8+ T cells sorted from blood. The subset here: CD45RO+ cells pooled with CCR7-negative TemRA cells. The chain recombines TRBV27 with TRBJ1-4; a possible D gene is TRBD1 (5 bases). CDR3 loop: CASRPGTSTNEKLFF. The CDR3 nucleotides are TGTGCCAGCAGGCCCGGGACGTCAACTAATGAAAAACTGTTTTTT.